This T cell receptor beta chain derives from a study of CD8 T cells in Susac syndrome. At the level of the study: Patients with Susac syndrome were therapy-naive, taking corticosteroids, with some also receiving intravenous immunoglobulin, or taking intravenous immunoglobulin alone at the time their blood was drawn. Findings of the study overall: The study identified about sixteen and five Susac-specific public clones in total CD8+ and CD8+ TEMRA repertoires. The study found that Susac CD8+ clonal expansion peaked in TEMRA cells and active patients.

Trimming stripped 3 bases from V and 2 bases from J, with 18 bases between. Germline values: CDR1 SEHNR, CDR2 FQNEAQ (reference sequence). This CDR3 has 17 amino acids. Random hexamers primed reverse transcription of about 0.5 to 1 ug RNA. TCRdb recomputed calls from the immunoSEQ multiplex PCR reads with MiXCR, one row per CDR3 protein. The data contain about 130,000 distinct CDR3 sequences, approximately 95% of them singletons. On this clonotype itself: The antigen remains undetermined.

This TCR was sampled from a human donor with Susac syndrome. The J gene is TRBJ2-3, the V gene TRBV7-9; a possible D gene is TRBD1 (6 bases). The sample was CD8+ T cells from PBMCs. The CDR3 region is CASSLYGDTDYTDTQYF. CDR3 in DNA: TGTGCCAGCAGCTTGTATGGGGACACAGACTACACAGATACGCAGTATTTT.